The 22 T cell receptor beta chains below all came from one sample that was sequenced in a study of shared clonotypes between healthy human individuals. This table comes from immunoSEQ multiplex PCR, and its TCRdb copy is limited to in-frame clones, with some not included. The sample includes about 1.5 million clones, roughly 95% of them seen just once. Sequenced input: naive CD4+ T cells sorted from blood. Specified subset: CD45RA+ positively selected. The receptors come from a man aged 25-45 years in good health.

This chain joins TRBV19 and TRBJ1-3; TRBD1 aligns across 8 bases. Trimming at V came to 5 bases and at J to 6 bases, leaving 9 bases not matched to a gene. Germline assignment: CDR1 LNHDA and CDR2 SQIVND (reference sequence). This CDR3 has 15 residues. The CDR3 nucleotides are TGTGCCAGTAGTCCGGGACAGGCGCCAACAAACACCATATATTTT. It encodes CASSPGQAPTNTIYF.

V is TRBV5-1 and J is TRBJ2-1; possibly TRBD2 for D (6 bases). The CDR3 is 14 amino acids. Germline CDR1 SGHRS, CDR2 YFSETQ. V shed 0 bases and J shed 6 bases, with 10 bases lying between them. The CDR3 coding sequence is TGCGCCAGCAGCTTGGACGTGACTAGCAATGAGCAGTTCTTC. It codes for CASSLDVTSNEQFF. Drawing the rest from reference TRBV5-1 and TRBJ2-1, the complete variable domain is KAGVTQTPRYLIKTRGQQVTLSCSPISGHRSVSWYQQTPGQGLQFLFEYFSETQRNKGNFPGRFSGRQFSNSRSEMNVSTLELGDSALYLCASSLDVTSNEQFFGPGTRLTVL.

DNA for the CDR3: TGTGCTAGTGGTTTCTCGGTAGCGGGCTTCTACAATGAGCAGTTCTTC. Translating gives CASGFSVAGFYNEQFF. The chain links TRBV12-5 to TRBJ2-1, with 7 nucleotides matching TRBD2. CDR3 length: 16 residues. Losses at the gene ends were 3 bases for V and 3 bases for J; bases not matched to a gene: 8. Germline CDR1 reads LGHNT; CDR2 reads FRNRAP.

CDR3 sequence (DNA): TGCGCCAGCAGTCAATCTACAGATTCCTACGAGCAGTACTTC. Protein: CASSQSTDSYEQYF. The chain recombines TRBV23-1 with TRBJ2-7; D is unresolved. TRBV23-1 is flagged as an ORF with uncertain function. The CDR3 contains 14 residues. V was trimmed by 0 bases and J by 1 base, leaving 7 bases between them.

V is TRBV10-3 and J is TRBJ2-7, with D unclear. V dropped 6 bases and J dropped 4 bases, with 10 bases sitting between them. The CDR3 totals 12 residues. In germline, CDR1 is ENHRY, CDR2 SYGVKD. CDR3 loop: CAISPNGYEQYF. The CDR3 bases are TGTGCCATCAGCCCCAATGGTTACGAGCAGTACTTC.

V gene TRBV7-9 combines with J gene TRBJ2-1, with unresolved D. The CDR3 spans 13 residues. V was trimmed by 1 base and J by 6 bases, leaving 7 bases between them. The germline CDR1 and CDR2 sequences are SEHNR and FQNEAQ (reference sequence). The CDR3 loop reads CASSLGKPNEQFF. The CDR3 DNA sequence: TGTGCCAGCAGCTTAGGTAAACCCAATGAGCAGTTCTTC.

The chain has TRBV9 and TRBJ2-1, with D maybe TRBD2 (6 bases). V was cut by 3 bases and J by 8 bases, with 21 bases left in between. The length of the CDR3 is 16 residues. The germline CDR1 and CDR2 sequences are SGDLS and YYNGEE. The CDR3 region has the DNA TGTGCCAGCAGCGATCGATCCAGCGGAGGGTATGATGAGCAGTTCTTC. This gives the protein CASSDRSSGGYDEQFF. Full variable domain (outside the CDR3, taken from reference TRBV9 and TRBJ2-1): DSGVTQTPKHLITATGQRVTLRCSPRSGDLSVYWYQQSLDQGLQFLIQYYNGEERAKGNILERFSAQQFPDLHSELNLSSLELGDSALYFCASSDRSSGGYDEQFFGPGTRLTVL.

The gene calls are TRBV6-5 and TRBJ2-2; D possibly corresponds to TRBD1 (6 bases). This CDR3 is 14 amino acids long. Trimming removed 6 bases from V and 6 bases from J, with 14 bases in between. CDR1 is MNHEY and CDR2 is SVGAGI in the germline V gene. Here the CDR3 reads CASRDRTFAGELFF. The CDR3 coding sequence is TGTGCCAGCAGAGACAGGACCTTCGCCGGGGAGCTGTTTTTT.

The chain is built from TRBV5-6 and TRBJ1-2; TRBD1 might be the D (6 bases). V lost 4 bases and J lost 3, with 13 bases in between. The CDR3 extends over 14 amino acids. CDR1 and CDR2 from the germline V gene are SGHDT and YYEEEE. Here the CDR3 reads CASSQTQGYYGYTF. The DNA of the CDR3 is TGTGCCAGCAGCCAAACACAGGGTTACTATGGCTACACCTTC.

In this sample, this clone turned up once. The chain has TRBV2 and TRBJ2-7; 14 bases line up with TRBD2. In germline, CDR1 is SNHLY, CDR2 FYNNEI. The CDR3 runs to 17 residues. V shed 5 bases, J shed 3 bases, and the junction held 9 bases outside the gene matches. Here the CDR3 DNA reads TGTGCCAGCAGTACCGGGACTAGCGGGAGATCGCTCTACGAGCAGTACTTC. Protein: CASSTGTSGRSLYEQYF.

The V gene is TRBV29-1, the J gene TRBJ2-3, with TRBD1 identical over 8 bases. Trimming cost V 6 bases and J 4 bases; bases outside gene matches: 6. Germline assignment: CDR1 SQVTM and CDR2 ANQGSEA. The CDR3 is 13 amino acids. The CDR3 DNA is TGCAGCGTCATGGACAGGGCCCCAGATACGCAGTATTTT. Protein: CSVMDRAPDTQYF.

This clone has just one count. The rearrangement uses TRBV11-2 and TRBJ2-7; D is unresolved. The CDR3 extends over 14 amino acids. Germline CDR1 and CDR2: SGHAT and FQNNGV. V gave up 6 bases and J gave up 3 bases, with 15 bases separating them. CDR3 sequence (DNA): TGTGCCAGCAGGAAAGACTCGACCTTCTACGAGCAGTACTTC. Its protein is CASRKDSTFYEQYF.

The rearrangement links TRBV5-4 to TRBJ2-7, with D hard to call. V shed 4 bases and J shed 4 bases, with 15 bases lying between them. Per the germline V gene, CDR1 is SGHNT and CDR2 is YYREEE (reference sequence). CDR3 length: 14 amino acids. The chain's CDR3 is CASSMDPTGYEQYF. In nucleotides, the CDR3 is TGTGCCAGCAGCATGGACCCGACGGGTTACGAGCAGTACTTC.

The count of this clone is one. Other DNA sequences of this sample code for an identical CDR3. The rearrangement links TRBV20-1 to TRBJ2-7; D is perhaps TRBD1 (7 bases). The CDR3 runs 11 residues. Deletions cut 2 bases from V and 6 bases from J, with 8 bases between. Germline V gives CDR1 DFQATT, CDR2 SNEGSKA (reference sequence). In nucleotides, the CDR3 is TGCAGTGCTAGACAGGGGGGCGAGCAGTACTTC. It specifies CSARQGGEQYF.

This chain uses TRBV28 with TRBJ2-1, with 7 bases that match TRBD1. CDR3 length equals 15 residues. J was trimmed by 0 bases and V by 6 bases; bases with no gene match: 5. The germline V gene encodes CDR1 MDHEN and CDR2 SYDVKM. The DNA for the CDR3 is TGTGCCAGCAGAACGACAGGGTACTCCTACAATGAGCAGTTCTTC. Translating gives CASRTTGYSYNEQFF. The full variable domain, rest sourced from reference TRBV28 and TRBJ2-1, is DVKVTQSSRYLVKRTGEKVFLECVQDMDHENMFWYRQDPGLGLRLIYFSYDVKMKEKGDIPEGYSVSREKKERFSLILESASTNQTSMYLCASRTTGYSYNEQFFGPGTRLTVL.

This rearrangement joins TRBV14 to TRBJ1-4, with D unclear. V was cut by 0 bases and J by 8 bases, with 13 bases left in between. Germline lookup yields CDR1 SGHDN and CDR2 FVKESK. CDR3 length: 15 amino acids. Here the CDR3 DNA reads TGTGCCAGCAGCCAAGATCAAGGGCTTCGGGAAAAACTGTTTTTT. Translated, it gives CASSQDQGLREKLFF.

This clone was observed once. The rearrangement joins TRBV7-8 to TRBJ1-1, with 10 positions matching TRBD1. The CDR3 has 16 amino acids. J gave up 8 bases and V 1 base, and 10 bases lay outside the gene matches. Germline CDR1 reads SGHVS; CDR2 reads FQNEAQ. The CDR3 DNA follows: TGTGCCAGCAGCTTAGGGGACAGGGGAACGGGGAAAGAAGCTTTCTTT. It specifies CASSLGDRGTGKEAFF.

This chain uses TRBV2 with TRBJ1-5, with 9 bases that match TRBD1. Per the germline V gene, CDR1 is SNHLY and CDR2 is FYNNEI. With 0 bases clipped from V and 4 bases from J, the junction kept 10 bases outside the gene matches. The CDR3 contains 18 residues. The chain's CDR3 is CASSEAGTGWASNQPQHF. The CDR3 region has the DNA TGTGCCAGCAGTGAAGCGGGGACAGGGTGGGCCTCAAATCAGCCCCAGCATTTT.

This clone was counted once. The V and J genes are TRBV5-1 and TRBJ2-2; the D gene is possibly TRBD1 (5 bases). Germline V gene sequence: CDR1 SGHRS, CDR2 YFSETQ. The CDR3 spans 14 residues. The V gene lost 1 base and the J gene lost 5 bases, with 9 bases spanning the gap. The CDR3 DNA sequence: TGCGCCAGCAGCTTGCAGGACATGACCGGGGAGCTGTTTTTT. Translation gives CASSLQDMTGELFF.

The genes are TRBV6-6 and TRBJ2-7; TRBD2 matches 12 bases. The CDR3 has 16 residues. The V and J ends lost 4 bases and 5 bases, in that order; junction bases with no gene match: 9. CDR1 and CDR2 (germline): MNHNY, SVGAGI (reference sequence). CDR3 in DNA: TGTGCCAGCAGTTTCCCCCTAGCGGGAGGGCCCCACGAGCAGTACTTC. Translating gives CASSFPLAGGPHEQYF.

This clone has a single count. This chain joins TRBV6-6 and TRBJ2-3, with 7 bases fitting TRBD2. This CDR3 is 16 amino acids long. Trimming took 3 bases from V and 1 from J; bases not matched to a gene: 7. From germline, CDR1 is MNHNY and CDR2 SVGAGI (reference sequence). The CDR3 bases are TGTGCCAGCAGTTATAACCCGGGGAGGGGCACAGATACGCAGTATTTT. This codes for CASSYNPGRGTDTQYF.

DNA of the CDR3: TGTGCCAGCAGTTATGCGGGCTCCTACAATGAGCAGTTCTTC. Its protein is CASSYAGSYNEQFF. This chain joins TRBV6-5 and TRBJ2-1, with D possibly TRBD2 on 5 matching bases. V was pared by 3 bases and J by 0 bases, with 6 bases between. The V gene's germline CDR1 is MNHEY and CDR2 SVGAGI. The CDR3 covers 14 residues.